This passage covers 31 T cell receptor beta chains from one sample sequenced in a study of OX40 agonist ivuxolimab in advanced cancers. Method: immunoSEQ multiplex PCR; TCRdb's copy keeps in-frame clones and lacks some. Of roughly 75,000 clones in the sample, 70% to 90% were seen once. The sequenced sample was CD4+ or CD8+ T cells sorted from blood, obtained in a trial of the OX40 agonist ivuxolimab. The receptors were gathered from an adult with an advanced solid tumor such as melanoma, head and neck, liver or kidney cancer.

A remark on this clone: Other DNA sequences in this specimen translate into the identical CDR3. The CDR3 sequence: CASSRQETQYF. CDR3 sequence (DNA): TGTGCCAGCTCTCGGCAAGAGACCCAGTACTTC. The chain has TRBV18 and TRBJ2-5, with unresolved D. The CDR3 consists of 11 residues. V was trimmed by 6 bases and J by 2 bases, leaving 4 bases between them. The germline V gene has CDR1 KGHSH and CDR2 LQKENI.

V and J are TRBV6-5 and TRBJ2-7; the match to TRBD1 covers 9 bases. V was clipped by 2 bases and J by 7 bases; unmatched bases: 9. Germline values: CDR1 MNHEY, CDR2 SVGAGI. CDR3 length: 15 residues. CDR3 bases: TGTGCCAGCAGTTACGAGGGGACAGGGACGGGGGAGCAGTACTTC. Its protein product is CASSYEGTGTGEQYF.

CDR3 sequence: CASSLAPGGSTEAFF. DNA of the CDR3: TGTGCCAGCAGCTTAGCCCCCGGGGGGAGTACTGAAGCTTTCTTT. The chain has TRBV7-9 and TRBJ1-1, with D possibly being TRBD1 (5 bases). CDR3 length: 15 residues. Germline CDR1 and CDR2: SEHNR and FQNEAQ (reference sequence). The V end was cut by 0 bases, the J end by 5 bases, with 13 bases between.

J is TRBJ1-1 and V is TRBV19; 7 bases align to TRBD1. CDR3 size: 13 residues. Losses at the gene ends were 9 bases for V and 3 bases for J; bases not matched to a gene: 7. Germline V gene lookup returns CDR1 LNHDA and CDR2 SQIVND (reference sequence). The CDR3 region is CASRLGQYTEAFF. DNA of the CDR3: TGTGCCAGCCGCTTGGGACAGTACACTGAAGCTTTCTTT.

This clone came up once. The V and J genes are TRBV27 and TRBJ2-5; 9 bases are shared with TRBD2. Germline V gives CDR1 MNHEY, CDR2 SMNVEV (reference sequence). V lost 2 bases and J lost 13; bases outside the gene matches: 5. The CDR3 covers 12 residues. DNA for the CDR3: TGTGCCAGCAGTTTAATAGCGGGAGAGCCGTACTTC. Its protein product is CASSLIAGEPYF.

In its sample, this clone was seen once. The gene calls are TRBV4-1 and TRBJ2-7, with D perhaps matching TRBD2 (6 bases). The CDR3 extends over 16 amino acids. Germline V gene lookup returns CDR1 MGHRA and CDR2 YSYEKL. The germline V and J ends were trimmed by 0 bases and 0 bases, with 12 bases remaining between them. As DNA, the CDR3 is TGCGCCAGCAGCCAAGACTTCCCGGGAGCCTCCTACGAGCAGTACTTC. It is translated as CASSQDFPGASYEQYF.

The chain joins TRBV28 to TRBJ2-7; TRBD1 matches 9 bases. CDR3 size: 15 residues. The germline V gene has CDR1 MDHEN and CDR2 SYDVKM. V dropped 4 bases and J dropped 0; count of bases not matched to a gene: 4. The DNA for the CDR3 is TGTGCCAGCAGTTCGGGGGGACAGGGCTCCTACGAGCAGTACTTC. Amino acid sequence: CASSSGGQGSYEQYF.

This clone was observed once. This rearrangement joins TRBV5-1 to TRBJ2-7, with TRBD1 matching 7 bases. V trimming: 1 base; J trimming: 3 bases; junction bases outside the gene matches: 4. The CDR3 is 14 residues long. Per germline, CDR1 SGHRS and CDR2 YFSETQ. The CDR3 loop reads CASSLPGQDYEQYF. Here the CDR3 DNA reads TGCGCCAGCAGCTTGCCTGGACAGGACTACGAGCAGTACTTC.

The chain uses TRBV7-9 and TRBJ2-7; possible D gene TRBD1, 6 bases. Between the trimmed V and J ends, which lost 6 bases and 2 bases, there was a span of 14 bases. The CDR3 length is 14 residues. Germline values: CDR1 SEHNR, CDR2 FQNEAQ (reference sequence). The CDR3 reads CASSYGTPTYEQYF. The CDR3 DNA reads TGTGCCAGCAGTTACGGGACACCCACCTACGAGCAGTACTTC.

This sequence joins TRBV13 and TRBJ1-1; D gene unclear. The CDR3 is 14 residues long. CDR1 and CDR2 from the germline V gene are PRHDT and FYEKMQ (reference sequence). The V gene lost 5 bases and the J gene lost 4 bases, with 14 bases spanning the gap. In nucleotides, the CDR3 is TGTGCCAGCAGCGACCGTATTTGGAGCACTGAAGCTTTCTTT. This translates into CASSDRIWSTEAFF.

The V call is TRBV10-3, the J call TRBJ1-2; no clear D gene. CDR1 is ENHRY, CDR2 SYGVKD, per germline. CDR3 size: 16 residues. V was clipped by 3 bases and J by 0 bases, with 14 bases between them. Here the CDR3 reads CAISDRYGITNYGYTF. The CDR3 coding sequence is TGTGCCATCAGTGATAGATACGGAATCACTAACTATGGCTACACCTTC.

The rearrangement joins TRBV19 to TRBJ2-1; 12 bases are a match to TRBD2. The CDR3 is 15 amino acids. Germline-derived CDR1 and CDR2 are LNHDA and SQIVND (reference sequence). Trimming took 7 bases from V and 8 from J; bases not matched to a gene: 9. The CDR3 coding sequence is TGTGCCAGTATGTTGTCTAGCGGGAGGGCCGATGAGCAGTTCTTC. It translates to CASMLSSGRADEQFF.

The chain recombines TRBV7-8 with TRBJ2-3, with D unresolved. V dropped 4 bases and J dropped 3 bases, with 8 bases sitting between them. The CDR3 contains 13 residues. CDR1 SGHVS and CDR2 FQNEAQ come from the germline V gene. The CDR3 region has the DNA TGTGCCAGCAGCTCCCTCTTAACAGATACGCAGTATTTT. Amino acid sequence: CASSSLLTDTQYF.

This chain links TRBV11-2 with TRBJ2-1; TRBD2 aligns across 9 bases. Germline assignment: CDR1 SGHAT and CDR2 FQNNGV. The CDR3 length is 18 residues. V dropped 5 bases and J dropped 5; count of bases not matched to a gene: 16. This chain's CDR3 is CASSLELSGLATHNEQFF. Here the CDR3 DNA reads TGTGCCAGCAGCCTCGAGCTGTCGGGACTAGCCACCCACAATGAGCAGTTCTTC.

CDR3 loop: CASIGVRVGHEQYF. Here the CDR3 DNA reads TGTGCCAGCATCGGGGTTAGGGTGGGTCACGAGCAGTACTTC. The rearrangement links TRBV2 to TRBJ2-7; weak D call: TRBD2 (5 bases). The CDR3 sequence is 14 residues long. Germline assignment: CDR1 SNHLY and CDR2 FYNNEI. Trimming shortened V by 7 bases and J by 5 bases, and 18 bases separated the two germline ends.

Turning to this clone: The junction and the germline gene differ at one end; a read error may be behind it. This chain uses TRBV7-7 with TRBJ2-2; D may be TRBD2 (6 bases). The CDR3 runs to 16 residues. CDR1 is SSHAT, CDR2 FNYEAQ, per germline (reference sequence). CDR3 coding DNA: TGTGCTAGCAGCTTAGCGGCTGGGGACCTCAGTGGGGAGCTGTTTTTT. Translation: CASSLAAGDLSGELFF. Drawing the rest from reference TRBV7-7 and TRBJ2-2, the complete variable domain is GAGVSQSPRYKVTKRGQDVTLRCDPISSHATLYWYQQALGQGPEFLTYFNYEAQPDKSGLPSDRFSAERPEGSISTLTIQRTEQRDSAMYRCASSLAAGDLSGELFFGEGSRLTVL.

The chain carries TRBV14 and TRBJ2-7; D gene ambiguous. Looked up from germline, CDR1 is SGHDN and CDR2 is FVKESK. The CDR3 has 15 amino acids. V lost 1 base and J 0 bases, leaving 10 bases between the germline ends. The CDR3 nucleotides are TGTGCCAGCAGCCAAGGGCTCTCGAGCTCCTACGAGCAGTACTTC. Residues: CASSQGLSSSYEQYF.

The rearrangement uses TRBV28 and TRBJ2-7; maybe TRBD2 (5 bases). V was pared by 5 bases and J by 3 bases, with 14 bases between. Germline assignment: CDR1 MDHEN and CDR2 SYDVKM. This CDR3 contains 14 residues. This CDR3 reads CASSALGDYYEQYF. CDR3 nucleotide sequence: TGTGCCAGCAGTGCTTTGGGAGATTACTACGAGCAGTACTTC. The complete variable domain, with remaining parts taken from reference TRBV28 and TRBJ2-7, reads DVKVTQSSRYLVKRTGEKVFLECVQDMDHENMFWYRQDPGLGLRLIYFSYDVKMKEKGDIPEGYSVSREKKERFSLILESASTNQTSMYLCASSALGDYYEQYFGPGTRLTVT.

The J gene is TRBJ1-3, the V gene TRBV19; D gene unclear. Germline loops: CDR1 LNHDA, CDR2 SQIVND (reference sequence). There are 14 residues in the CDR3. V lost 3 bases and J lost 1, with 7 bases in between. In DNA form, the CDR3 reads TGTGCCAGTAGTATTTCGGGGTCTGGAAACACCATATATTTT. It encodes CASSISGSGNTIYF.

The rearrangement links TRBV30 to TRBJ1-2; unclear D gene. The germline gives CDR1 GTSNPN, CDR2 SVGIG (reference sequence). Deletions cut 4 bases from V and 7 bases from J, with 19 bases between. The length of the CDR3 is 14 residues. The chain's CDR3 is CAWIVGSTSGGYTF. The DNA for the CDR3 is TGTGCCTGGATCGTGGGGTCGACATCAGGTGGCTACACCTTC.

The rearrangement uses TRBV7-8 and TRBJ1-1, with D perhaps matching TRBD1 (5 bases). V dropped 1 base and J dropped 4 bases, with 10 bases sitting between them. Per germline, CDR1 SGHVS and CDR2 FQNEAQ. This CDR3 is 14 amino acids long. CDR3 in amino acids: CASSLVTGPTEAFF. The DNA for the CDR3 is TGTGCCAGCAGCTTAGTCACAGGCCCCACTGAAGCTTTCTTT.

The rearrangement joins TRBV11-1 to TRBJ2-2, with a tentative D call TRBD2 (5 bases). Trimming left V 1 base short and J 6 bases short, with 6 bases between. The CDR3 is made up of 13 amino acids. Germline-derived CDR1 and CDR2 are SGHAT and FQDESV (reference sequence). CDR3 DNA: TGTGCCAGCAGCTTAGGAGGGTCCGGGGAGCTGTTTTTT. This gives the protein CASSLGGSGELFF.

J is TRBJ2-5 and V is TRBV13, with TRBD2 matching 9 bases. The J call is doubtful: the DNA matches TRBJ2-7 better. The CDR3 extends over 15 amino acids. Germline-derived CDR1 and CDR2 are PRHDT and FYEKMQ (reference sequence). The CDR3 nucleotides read TGTGCCAGCAGCATATTAGCGGGAGAGGCCTACGAGCAGTACTTC. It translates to CASSILAGEAYEQYF.

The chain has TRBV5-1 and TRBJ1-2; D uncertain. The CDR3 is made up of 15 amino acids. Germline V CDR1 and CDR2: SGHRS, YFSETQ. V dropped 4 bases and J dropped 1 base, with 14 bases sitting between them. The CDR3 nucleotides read TGCGCCAGCAGCCCTGAGTGGGATTTTAACTATGGCTACACCTTC. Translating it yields CASSPEWDFNYGYTF.

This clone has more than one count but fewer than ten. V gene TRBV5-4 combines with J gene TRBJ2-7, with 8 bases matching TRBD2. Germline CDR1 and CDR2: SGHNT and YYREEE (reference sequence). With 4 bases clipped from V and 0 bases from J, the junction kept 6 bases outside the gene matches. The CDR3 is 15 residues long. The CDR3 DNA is TGTGCCAGCAGCCAAGATCTAGCGGGCTCCTACGAGCAGTACTTC. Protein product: CASSQDLAGSYEQYF. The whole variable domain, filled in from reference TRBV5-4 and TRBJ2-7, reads ETGVTQSPTHLIKTRGQQVTLRCSSQSGHNTVSWYQQALGQGPQFIFQYYREEENGRGNFPPRFSGLQFPNYSSELNVNALELDDSALYLCASSQDLAGSYEQYFGPGTRLTVT.

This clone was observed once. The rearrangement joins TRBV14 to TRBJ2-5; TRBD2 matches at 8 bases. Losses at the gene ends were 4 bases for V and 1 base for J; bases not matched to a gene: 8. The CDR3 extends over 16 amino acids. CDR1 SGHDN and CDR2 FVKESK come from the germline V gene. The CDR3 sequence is CASSLGLAFPQETQYF. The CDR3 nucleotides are TGTGCCAGCAGCCTCGGACTAGCATTCCCCCAAGAGACCCAGTACTTC.

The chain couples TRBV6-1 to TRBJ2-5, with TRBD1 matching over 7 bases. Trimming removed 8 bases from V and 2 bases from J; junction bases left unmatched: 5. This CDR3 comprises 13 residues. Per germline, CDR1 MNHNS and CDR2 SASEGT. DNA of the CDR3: TGTGCCAGCTCGACAGGGCTACAAGAGACCCAGTACTTC. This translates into CASSTGLQETQYF.

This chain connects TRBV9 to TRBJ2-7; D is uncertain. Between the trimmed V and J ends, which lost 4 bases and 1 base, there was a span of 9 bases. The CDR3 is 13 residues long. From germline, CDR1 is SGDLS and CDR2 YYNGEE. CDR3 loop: CASSLDLSYEQYF. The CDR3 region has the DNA TGTGCCAGCAGCCTTGACTTATCCTACGAGCAGTACTTC.

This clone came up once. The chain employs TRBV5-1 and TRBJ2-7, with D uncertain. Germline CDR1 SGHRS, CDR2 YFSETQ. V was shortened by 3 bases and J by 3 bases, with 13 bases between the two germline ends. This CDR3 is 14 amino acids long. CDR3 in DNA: TGCGCCAGCAGCTCATTCGGGCAGAGCTACGAGCAGTACTTC. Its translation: CASSSFGQSYEQYF.

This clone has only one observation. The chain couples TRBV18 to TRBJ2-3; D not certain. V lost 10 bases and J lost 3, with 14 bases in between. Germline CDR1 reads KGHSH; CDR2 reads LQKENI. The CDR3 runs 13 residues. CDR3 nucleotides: TGTGCCACGCGGACCGGCCTTACAGATACGCAGTATTTT. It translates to CATRTGLTDTQYF. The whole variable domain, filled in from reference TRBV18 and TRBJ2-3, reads NAGVMQNPRHLVRRRGQEARLRCSPMKGHSHVYWYRQLPEEGLKFMVYLQKENIIDESGMPKERFSAEFPKEGPSILRIQQVVRGDSAAYFCATRTGLTDTQYFGPGTRLTVL.

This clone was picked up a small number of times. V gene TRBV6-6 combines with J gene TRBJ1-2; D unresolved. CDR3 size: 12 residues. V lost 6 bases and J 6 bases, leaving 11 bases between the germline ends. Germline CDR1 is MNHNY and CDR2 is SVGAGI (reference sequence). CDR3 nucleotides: TGTGCCAGCAGATCACCGGCGCATGGCTACACCTTC. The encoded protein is CASRSPAHGYTF.